This T cell receptor (beta chain) was sequenced in a study of long-term antiretroviral therapy in people with HIV. General study results and limits: It was observed that HIV repertoires exhibited narrower CDR3 length ranges than controls.

An immunoSEQ assay, version v3.0, was performed at survey level. TCRdb's copy holds only in-frame clones and misses some; the assay was immunoSEQ multiplex PCR. The table lists 30,000 to 40,000 clones, 83% of them singletons. V lost 5 bases and J 7 bases, leaving 15 bases between the germline ends. Germline CDR1 is MNHEY and CDR2 is SMNVEV (reference sequence). There are 13 residues in the CDR3. Remarks on this clone: Its matching antigen is unknown.

The sequence came from a young man with HIV. The chain joins TRBV27 to TRBJ2-7; D possibly corresponds to TRBD1 (7 bases). The input for sequencing was unsorted PBMCs, taken 0.4 years before starting antiretroviral therapy. CDR3 residues: CASSTRGDREQYF. Written as DNA, the CDR3 is TGTGCCAGCAGTACCAGGGGGGATCGTGAGCAGTACTTC.